This TCR beta chain was sequenced for a study of response to subunit inactivated influenza vaccine. General study points: After each seasonal influenza vaccination, few new T cells are recruited, the authors suggested.

The CDR3 has 16 residues. The V gene lost 2 bases and the J gene lost 4 bases, with 14 bases spanning the gap. Germline V gene data show CDR1 as LGHNA and CDR2 as YNFKEQ. This clonotype was detected only a few times. As yet, its antigen is unknown. TCRdb processed the RT-PCR reads anew with MiXCR; each CDR3 protein has one entry. Of roughly 630,000 distinct CDR3 sequences listed, 12% to 15% are singletons. The specimen comprised PBMCs from blood, sampled less than 15 days before vaccination. This sequence was found in a man aged 50 to 60 who received an inactivated influenza vaccine. The V gene is TRBV4-2, the J gene TRBJ1-4; possibly TRBD1 for D (5 bases). CDR3 bases: TGTGCCAGCAGCCAAACTACCCTTGGGGGTAATGAAAAACTGTTTTTT. Protein product: CASSQTTLGGNEKLFF.